This is a list of T cell receptor beta chains from one sample in a study of beta chain features in type 1 diabetes. Assay: immunoSEQ multiplex PCR; the TCRdb copy retains only in-frame clones and omits some. This table holds almost 350,000 clones, around 20% found once. Sequencing was carried out using naive CD4+ T cells from blood. These receptor sequences come from a woman aged 18-30 years in good health. The CDR3 runs from the conserved cysteine through the conserved F or W. The order of the fields is J gene, V gene, CDR3 length, D gene, clone size, CDR3 protein, CDR3 DNA. The D gene is left open where the match is weak. Clone size appears in some rows only: once, few, many, or a class for an expanded clone.

>TRBJ1-5|TRBV19|14|NA|NA
CASMAVYSNQPQHF
TGTGCCAGTATGGCGGTCTATAGCAATCAGCCCCAGCATTTT
>TRBJ2-7|TRBV7-8|12|TRBD2|few
CASSSSGYEQYF
TGTGCCAGCAGCTCTAGCGGCTACGAGCAGTACTTC
>TRBJ2-2|TRBV12-5|17|NA|NA
CASGLAPGHLDTGELFF
TGTGCTAGTGGTTTGGCACCCGGACACCTAGACACCGGGGAGCTGTTTTTT
>TRBJ2-7|TRBV4-1|16|NA|few
CASSQPRGGRFGEQYF
TGCGCCAGCAGCCAACCTAGGGGAGGAAGGTTTGGAGAGCAGTACTTC
>TRBJ2-3|TRBV7-2|15|TRBD2|few
CASSPITSATDTQYF
TGTGCCAGCAGCCCAATTACTAGCGCCACAGATACGCAGTATTTT
>TRBJ2-2|TRBV5-1|13|NA|few
CASSLTPTGELFF
TGCGCCAGCAGCTTGACTCCTACCGGGGAGCTGTTTTTT
>TRBJ2-5|TRBV30|12|NA|few
CAWSVNGETQYF
TGTGCCTGGAGTGTAAACGGAGAGACCCAGTACTTC
>TRBJ2-7|TRBV7-2|17|NA|NA
CASSLISLRDSSYEQYF
TGTGCCAGCAGCCTCATCTCCTTGCGGGACAGCTCCTACGAGCAGTACTTC
>TRBJ1-1|TRBV18|14|NA|few
CASSPRADNTEAFF
TGTGCCAGCTCACCGAGGGCAGACAACACTGAAGCTTTCTTT
>TRBJ1-1|TRBV11-1|14|NA|NA
CASSLRALGTEAFF
TGTGCCAGCAGCTTGAGGGCCTTGGGCACTGAAGCTTTCTTT
>TRBJ2-6|TRBV29-1|17|TRBD1|many
CSVEVGQGASGANVLTF
TGCAGCGTTGAAGTGGGACAGGGGGCCTCTGGGGCCAACGTCCTGACTTTC
>TRBJ1-1|TRBV5-1|15|NA|few
CASSSSTGYVTEAFF
TGCGCCAGCAGCTCCTCTACAGGGTATGTCACTGAAGCTTTCTTT
>TRBJ2-1|TRBV7-3|13|TRBD2|NA
CASSSSGGREQFF
TGTGCCAGCAGTTCGAGCGGGGGTAGGGAGCAGTTCTTC
>TRBJ1-4|TRBV6-6|9|NA|few
CAAGEKLFF
TGTGCGGCTGGCGAAAAACTGTTTTTT
>TRBJ2-1|TRBV11-3|15|TRBD2|few
CASSWASGRSNEQFF
TGTGCCAGCAGCTGGGCTAGCGGGAGGAGCAATGAGCAGTTCTTC
>TRBJ2-4|TRBV7-3|16|NA|few
CASSFGAQLAKNIQYF
TGTGCCAGCAGCTTTGGGGCCCAACTAGCCAAAAACATTCAGTACTTC
>TRBJ1-4|TRBV4-3|18|TRBD1|few
CASSQGQTGEGGFEKLFF
TGCGCCAGCAGCCAAGGTCAAACAGGGGAAGGGGGTTTTGAAAAACTGTTTTTT
>TRBJ2-5|TRBV5-4|15|NA|NA
CASSPGGQTQETQYF
TGTGCCAGCAGCCCCGGTGGGCAGACCCAAGAGACCCAGTACTTC
>TRBJ2-7|TRBV5-4|14|TRBD2|NA
CASSLAGGTYEQYF
TGTGCCAGCAGCTTAGCGGGGGGGACCTACGAGCAGTACTTC
>TRBJ2-5|TRBV7-3|16|TRBD2|NA
CASSLMGSGGQETQYF
TGTGCCAGCAGCTTAATGGGTAGCGGGGGGCAAGAGACCCAGTACTTC
>TRBJ2-2|TRBV4-1|13|NA|NA
CASSHRDPGELFF
TGCGCCAGCAGCCATCGGGATCCCGGGGAGCTGTTTTTT
>TRBJ1-5|TRBV30|15|TRBD1|NA
CAWNSNGQGGQPQHF
TGTGCCTGGAACTCTAACGGACAGGGAGGTCAGCCCCAGCATTTT
>TRBJ1-3|TRBV29-1|13|NA|NA
CSVQTAYGNTIYF
TGCAGCGTCCAGACAGCATATGGAAACACCATATATTTT
>TRBJ2-3|TRBV30|14|TRBD2|NA
CAWRGTSGADTQYF
TGTGCCTGGAGAGGGACTAGCGGGGCAGATACGCAGTATTTT
>TRBJ2-7|TRBV9|16|TRBD2|few
CASSVGGTSGSYEQYF
TGTGCCAGCAGCGTAGGCGGGACTAGCGGTTCCTACGAGCAGTACTTC
>TRBJ2-3|TRBV5-1|15|NA|few
CASSLGLGTTDTQYF
TGCGCCAGCAGCTTAGGGTTAGGGACAACAGATACGCAGTATTTT
>TRBJ1-5|TRBV19|15|NA|few
CASRTRAQGNQPQHF
TGTGCCAGTAGGACTCGGGCCCAGGGGAATCAGCCCCAGCATTTT
>TRBJ2-5|TRBV7-7|13|NA|few
CASSPGTGETQYF
TGTGCTAGCAGCCCGGGGACTGGGGAGACCCAGTACTTC
>TRBJ2-5|TRBV7-9|13|TRBD1|few
CASSRTGEETQYF
TGTGCCAGCAGCAGGACAGGGGAAGAGACCCAGTACTTC
>TRBJ1-6|TRBV7-9|14|NA|few
CASSLGGYNSPLHF
TGTGCCAGCAGCTTGGGGGGCTATAATTCACCCCTCCACTTT
>TRBJ1-2|TRBV5-1|13|NA|NA
CASSPGGGGGYTF
TGCGCCAGCAGCCCGGGAGGGGGTGGCGGCTACACCTTC
>TRBJ2-7|TRBV11-2|15|NA|few
CASSLGAGTTYEQYF
TGTGCCAGCAGCTTAGGGGCCGGGACAACCTACGAGCAGTACTTC
>TRBJ2-2|TRBV29-1|16|TRBD2|NA
CSVLLAGGSDTGELFF
TGCAGCGTTCTCCTAGCGGGAGGTTCGGACACCGGGGAGCTGTTTTTT
>TRBJ2-7|TRBV29-1|14|NA|few
CSVESPTRSGEQYF
TGCAGCGTTGAGTCCCCCACTCGCTCCGGCGAGCAGTACTTC
>TRBJ1-6|TRBV5-6|12|NA|NA
CASSSRGSPLHF
TGTGCCAGCAGCTCTAGGGGTTCACCCCTCCACTTT
>TRBJ2-3|TRBV5-1|14|TRBD2|few
CASRSGGHTDTQYF
TGCGCCAGCAGGAGCGGGGGACACACAGATACGCAGTATTTT
>TRBJ2-7|TRBV30|16|NA|few
CAWMSSLASVNYEQYF
TGTGCCTGGATGTCAAGTTTGGCTAGCGTAAACTACGAGCAGTACTTC
>TRBJ2-5|TRBV18|15|TRBD1|NA
CASSPLGQGGETQYF
TGTGCCAGCTCGCCACTAGGACAGGGTGGAGAGACCCAGTACTTC
>TRBJ1-1|TRBV4-3|14|NA|NA
CASSQGVRITEAFF
TGCGCCAGCAGCCAAGGGGTCAGGATCACTGAAGCTTTCTTT
>TRBJ2-7|TRBV7-9|14|NA|NA
CASSINQGREEQYF
TGTGCCAGCAGCATAAACCAGGGACGGGAGGAGCAGTACTTC